The TCR beta chain under discussion was sequenced for a study of CD8 T cells in Susac syndrome. Comments on this clonotype: The antigen is undetermined.

Trimming shortened V by 7 bases and J by 3 bases, and 7 bases separated the two germline ends. CDR3 length: 11 amino acids. Looked up from germline, CDR1 is SGDLS and CDR2 is YYNGEE. Study outcomes and limitations: The study admitted that it had a relatively small number of individuals in its TCR sequencing and HLA analysis.

Random hexamers were used to reverse transcribe an amount of about 0.5 to 1 ug RNA. Multiplex immunoSEQ PCR targeted 54 Vbeta and 13 Jbeta TCR beta segments. TCRdb independently ran MiXCR on the immunoSEQ multiplex PCR reads; one entry per CDR3 protein. The sample lists approximately 76,000 distinct CDR3 sequences, 85% to 95% seen once, with about 0.38% in the top ten. Sequencing of TCR beta was performed on blood CD8+ and CD4+ T cells. This sequence joins TRBV9 and TRBJ1-1; no clear D. The source of this sequence is a human donor with multiple sclerosis. The sample comprised CD8+ T cells from PBMCs. The CDR3 sequence: CASSTDTEAFF. In DNA form, the CDR3 reads TGTGCCAGCTCTACCGACACTGAAGCTTTCTTT. Full variable domain (outside the CDR3, taken from reference TRBV9 and TRBJ1-1): DSGVTQTPKHLITATGQRVTLRCSPRSGDLSVYWYQQSLDQGLQFLIQYYNGEERAKGNILERFSAQQFPDLHSELNLSSLELGDSALYFCASSTDTEAFFGQGTRLTVV.